These 27 T cell receptor beta chains share one sample of origin, sequenced in a study of identical twins. TCRdb reprocessed the 5' RACE reads with MiXCR, giving one entry per CDR3 protein. Here the sample spans around 680,000 distinct CDR3 sequences, 8.6% being singletons. The same data also went into a second study, on yellow fever vaccine responses in identical twins.

The sequenced sample consisted of PBMCs. These receptors all stem from a woman aged 18-35 years in good health.

The V and J genes are TRBV20-1 and TRBJ1-2, with no clear D. Germline CDR1 reads DFQATT; CDR2 reads SNEGSKA (reference sequence). CDR3 length equals 10 residues. V was pared by 5 bases and J by 8 bases, with 9 bases between. The CDR3 DNA is TGCAGTGCTGAACTAGGGGGCTACACCTTC. Encoded protein: CSAELGGYTF.

This clonotype has a count of ten or more. The gene calls are TRBV2 and TRBJ1-1, with TRBD1 as a possible D gene (5 bases). The CDR3 contains 13 residues. From germline, CDR1 is SNHLY and CDR2 FYNNEI. Between the trimmed V and J ends, which lost 6 bases and 3 bases, there was a span of 11 bases. CDR3: CASSGGGYTEAFF. As DNA, the CDR3 is TGTGCCAGCAGCGGCGGGGGATACACTGAAGCTTTCTTT.

This clonotype was seen at least ten times. The V gene is TRBV21-1, the J gene TRBJ2-1. TRBV21-1 constitutes a pseudogene. CDR3 size: 14 residues. In nucleotides, the CDR3 is TGTGCCAGCAGCAAAGCCTGGGGTCGTAATGAGCAGTTCTTC. Translation: CASSKAWGRNEQFF.

This chain links TRBV9 with TRBJ2-1, with TRBD1 as a possible D gene (5 bases). Trimming removed 0 bases from V and 6 bases from J, with 10 bases in between. This CDR3 comprises 14 residues. CDR1 and CDR2 from the germline V gene are SGDLS and YYNGEE. The CDR3 region has the DNA TGTGCCAGCAGCGTAGGACAGCTCGCCAATGAGCAGTTCTTC. Its translation is CASSVGQLANEQFF.

This clonotype was seen only a few times. V is TRBV19 and J is TRBJ1-5; D not resolved. V was shortened by 5 bases and J by 6 bases, with 14 bases between the two germline ends. Germline lookup yields CDR1 LNHDA and CDR2 SQIVND (reference sequence). This CDR3 has 14 amino acids. CDR3 protein: CASSDAGESQPQHF. In DNA form, the CDR3 reads TGTGCCAGTAGTGACGCAGGAGAGAGTCAGCCCCAGCATTTT.

This clonotype appeared many times. The chain has TRBV5-1 and TRBJ1-2; D is unresolved. The germline CDR1 and CDR2 sequences are SGHRS and YFSETQ. CDR3 length: 13 residues. Trimming cost V 0 bases and J 7 bases, with 10 bases left between them. The CDR3: CASSLAVGGGYTF. DNA for the CDR3: TGCGCCAGCAGCTTGGCAGTAGGAGGTGGCTACACCTTC.

In this sample, this clonotype turned up a few times. The CDR3 DNA reads TGTGCCAGCAGTTCCCACATCGCAGGGGGCAATCAGCCCCAGCATTTT. It codes for CASSSHIAGGNQPQHF. The V gene is TRBV28, the J gene TRBJ1-5; TRBD1 might be the D (6 bases). CDR3 size: 16 residues. The V gene lost 4 bases and the J gene lost 2 bases, with 15 bases spanning the gap. Germline V gene lookup returns CDR1 MDHEN and CDR2 SYDVKM.

V and J are TRBV29-1 and TRBJ1-2; D remains ambiguous. Trimming cost V 4 bases and J 2 bases, with 8 bases left between them. The CDR3 has 12 amino acids. Germline V CDR1 and CDR2: SQVTM, ANQGSEA. CDR3 coding DNA: TGCAGCGTTGCGCCGCGGAACTATGGCTACACCTTC. As protein: CSVAPRNYGYTF.

This sequence joins TRBV7-8 and TRBJ2-1; D is unresolved. CDR3 length equals 16 residues. V lost 1 base and J 2 bases, leaving 12 bases between the germline ends. Germline loops: CDR1 SGHVS, CDR2 FQNEAQ. The CDR3 is CASSLVGASPYNEQFF. For the CDR3, the DNA is TGTGCCAGCAGCTTAGTAGGCGCCAGCCCCTACAATGAGCAGTTCTTC.

This clonotype appeared a few times. The CDR3 spells CASSLAGVPYEQYF. The CDR3 nucleotides are TGTGCCAGCAGCTTAGCGGGAGTCCCCTACGAGCAGTACTTC. This chain joins TRBV7-2 and TRBJ2-7, with D possibly being TRBD2 (5 bases). The germline V gene has CDR1 SGHTA and CDR2 FQGNSA. This CDR3 contains 14 residues. V was cut by 0 bases and J by 2 bases, with 8 bases left in between.

This clonotype was seen only a few times. CDR3 residues: CSLRRDQQYF. The CDR3 DNA sequence: TGCAGTCTTAGACGGGATCAGCAGTACTTC. The gene calls are TRBV20-1 and TRBJ2-7; the D gene is possibly TRBD2 (5 bases). Germline loops: CDR1 DFQATT, CDR2 SNEGSKA (reference sequence). This CDR3 region has 10 residues. V lost 8 bases to trimming and J lost 8 bases, with 13 bases between them.

The table lists this clonotype with many counts. The rearrangement uses TRBV12-3 or TRBV12-4 and TRBJ1-1; a possible D gene is TRBD1 (5 bases). This CDR3 contains 13 residues. The V gene lost 6 bases and the J gene lost 2 bases, with 10 bases spanning the gap. CDR3 in DNA: TGTGCCAGCAGCGTAGACAGTAACACTGAAGCTTTCTTT. It yields the protein CASSVDSNTEAFF.

This clonotype was detected many times. The rearrangement joins TRBV19 to TRBJ2-1, with a weak D call TRBD1 (5 bases). The V gene lost 3 bases and the J gene lost 12 bases, with 15 bases spanning the gap. This CDR3 contains 13 residues. In germline, CDR1 is LNHDA, CDR2 SQIVND (reference sequence). CDR3 residues: CASSINRSSRQFF. The DNA for the CDR3 is TGTGCCAGTAGTATCAACAGGTCGTCACGGCAGTTCTTC.

This clonotype was seen a handful of times. V and J are TRBV29-1 and TRBJ2-7; 10 nucleotides line up with TRBD1. The CDR3 spans 13 residues. Germline V gene sequence: CDR1 SQVTM, CDR2 ANQGSEA. V dropped 6 bases and J dropped 4; count of bases not matched to a gene: 6. The DNA of the CDR3 is TGCAGCGTCGAACGGGACAGGGGATACGAGCAGTACTTC. It specifies CSVERDRGYEQYF.

This chain links TRBV14 with TRBJ2-7, with 7 bases lining up with TRBD2. V trimming: 5 bases; J trimming: 5 bases; junction bases outside the gene matches: 9. The CDR3 length is 14 residues. Germline CDR1 SGHDN, CDR2 FVKESK. The CDR3 DNA reads as TGTGCCAGCAGCGGACTAGGGAGGCTACACGAGCAGTACTTC. Its protein is CASSGLGRLHEQYF.

This clonotype was counted only a few times. The chain couples TRBV9 to TRBJ2-3; TRBD2 is a possible D gene (5 bases). CDR1 and CDR2 (germline): SGDLS, YYNGEE. V gave up 6 bases and J gave up 0 bases, with 14 bases separating them. CDR3 length equals 15 residues. This chain's CDR3 is CASNRLSTSTDTQYF. The CDR3 DNA reads TGTGCCAGCAACAGACTATCCACTAGCACAGATACGCAGTATTTT.

This clonotype turned up a few times. In nucleotides, the CDR3 is TGTGCCAGCAGCTCCCCAATGGTACAGGACGAGCAGTACTTC. Its translation: CASSSPMVQDEQYF. V usage is TRBV7-9 and J usage is TRBJ2-7; a weak D match, TRBD1 (5 bases). Germline loops: CDR1 SEHNR, CDR2 FQNEAQ (reference sequence). There are 14 residues in the CDR3. Trimming left V 4 bases short and J 5 bases short, with 15 bases between.

The chain combines TRBV29-1 with TRBJ1-3; 7 nucleotides align to TRBD1. Unmatched junction bases numbered 4, after V lost 3 bases and J lost 2 bases. The CDR3 sequence is 14 residues long. CDR1 is SQVTM, CDR2 ANQGSEA, per germline. The CDR3 bases are TGCAGCGTTGAGCTCCAGGGGGCTGGAAACACCATATATTTT. Amino acids: CSVELQGAGNTIYF.

This chain connects TRBV4-1 to TRBJ2-1, with TRBD2 matching over 11 bases. V lost 1 base to trimming and J lost 7 bases; unmatched junction nucleotides: 12. This CDR3 comprises 18 residues. Germline CDR1 and CDR2: MGHRA and YSYEKL. In nucleotides, the CDR3 is TGCGCCAGCAGCCAAGTCCCGAAGACTAGCGGGACGAGAAATGAGCAGTTCTTC. Its protein product is CASSQVPKTSGTRNEQFF.

The chain couples TRBV7-6 to TRBJ2-1; D remains ambiguous. Germline V gene sequence: CDR1 SGHVS, CDR2 FNYEAQ. This CDR3 has 12 amino acids. The ends were cut back, 6 bases at V and 6 bases at J, with 9 bases in the middle. The CDR3 DNA follows: TGTGCCAGCAGTTCCGATATCAATGAGCAGTTCTTC. Its translation: CASSSDINEQFF.

This clonotype was seen only a few times. The chain has TRBV5-1 and TRBJ2-7, with 10 bases identical to TRBD1. Per the germline V gene, CDR1 is SGHRS and CDR2 is YFSETQ. The CDR3 extends over 17 amino acids. V lost 0 bases to trimming and J lost 2 bases; unmatched junction nucleotides: 8. The chain's CDR3 is CASSLETTGTGAYEQYF. DNA for the CDR3: TGCGCCAGCAGCTTGGAAACCACCGGGACAGGGGCCTACGAGCAGTACTTC.

The chain recombines TRBV12-3 or TRBV12-4 with TRBJ2-1, with 11 bases fitting TRBD2. The CDR3 is 13 residues long. The J segment lost 10 bases and the V segment lost 11 bases, leaving 10 bases of the junction unmatched. CDR3 region: CAFSRGLAEEQFF. As DNA, the CDR3 is TGTGCCTTCTCCCGGGGACTAGCGGAAGAGCAGTTCTTC.

The genes are TRBV7-8 and TRBJ2-5; D unclear. The V end was cut by 4 bases, the J end by 5 bases, with 17 bases between. The CDR3 is 15 amino acids. Per the germline V gene, CDR1 is SGHVS and CDR2 is FQNEAQ. In DNA form, the CDR3 reads TGTGCCAGCAGCTCCGGGCCTTATTACGGGGAGACCCAGTACTTC. This encodes CASSSGPYYGETQYF.

This chain connects TRBV5-1 to TRBJ2-1, with D perhaps matching TRBD2 (6 bases). The V gene's germline CDR1 is SGHRS and CDR2 YFSETQ. V gave up 1 base and J gave up 2 bases, with 10 bases separating them. The CDR3 has 15 residues. The CDR3 region has the DNA TGCGCCAGCAGCTTGACCGGGACTGCCTACAATGAGCAGTTCTTC. Protein: CASSLTGTAYNEQFF. Together with reference TRBV5-1 and TRBJ2-1, the CDR3 gives the full variable domain: KAGVTQTPRYLIKTRGQQVTLSCSPISGHRSVSWYQQTPGQGLQFLFEYFSETQRNKGNFPGRFSGRQFSNSRSEMNVSTLELGDSALYLCASSLTGTAYNEQFFGPGTRLTVL.

Ten or more counts support this clonotype. Mismatch with germline at one junction end may stem from a read error. The CDR3 reads CASSLTGFYEQYF. Here the CDR3 DNA reads TGCGCCAGCAGCCTGACAGGTTTCTACGAGCAGTACTTC. V and J are TRBV27 and TRBJ2-7, with D possibly being TRBD1 (6 bases). Germline CDR1 is MNHEY and CDR2 is SMNVEV (reference sequence). The length of the CDR3 is 13 residues.

This clonotype appeared a few times. The V and J genes are TRBV6-5 and TRBJ2-3, with D perhaps TRBD1 (5 bases). Trimming took off 4 bases at V and 3 bases at J, with 17 bases between the two ends. Germline CDR1 MNHEY, CDR2 SVGAGI. The CDR3 length is 16 residues. CDR3 bases: TGTGCCAGCAGTTTTATGGGGCCTCCTGAGACAGATACGCAGTATTTT. Encoded protein: CASSFMGPPETDTQYF.

This sequence joins TRBV6-5 and TRBJ2-7; D is possibly TRBD2 (6 bases). The CDR3 extends over 14 amino acids. CDR1 is MNHEY, CDR2 SVGAGI, per germline. V was pared by 2 bases and J by 3 bases, with 11 bases between. Here the CDR3 DNA reads TGTGCCAGCAGTTACCTCGGCGGGATCTACGAGCAGTACTTC. Protein: CASSYLGGIYEQYF.